Listed below are T cell receptor beta chains from one sample, sequenced in a study of T cells in Graves' hyperthyroidism and ophthalmopathy. Via MiXCR, TCRdb re-called the multiplex PCR reads, giving one row per CDR3 protein. The sample holds 530,000 or so distinct CDR3 sequences, 15% to 20% seen once. The material sequenced was blood. The source of these receptors is a woman aged 18-30 years with Graves' ophthalmopathy. Both conserved end residues are part of each CDR3. The D gene is left open where the match is weak. Size is stated for part of the rows, as once, few or many counts, or as a class when the clone is expanded.

>NA|NA|TRBV27|TRBJ2-7|12
CASMAQTYEQYF
TGTGCCAGTATGGCTCAGACCTACGAGCAGTACTTC
>many|NA|TRBV27|TRBJ2-1|14
CASSSSEGPNEQFF
TGTGCCAGCAGTTCCTCGGAGGGCCCGAATGAGCAGTTCTTC
>NA|NA|TRBV6-2/TRBV6-3|TRBJ1-3|14
CASSGRSSGNTIYF
TGTGCCAGCAGTGGCAGGTCCTCTGGAAACACCATATATTTT
>many|NA|TRBV20-1|TRBJ2-3|15
CSARGVQGSTDTQYF
TGCAGTGCTAGAGGTGTACAGGGTAGCACAGATACGCAGTATTTT
>many|NA|TRBV4-1|TRBJ1-2|14
CASSQSTGLYGYTF
TGCGCCAGCAGCCAATCGACAGGACTATATGGCTACACCTTC
>many|TRBD2|TRBV7-9|TRBJ2-3|16
CASSRLAGGPADTQYF
TGTGCCAGCAGCCGACTAGCGGGGGGGCCCGCAGATACGCAGTATTTT
>NA|NA|TRBV9|TRBJ2-3|16
CASSVGTTPSTDTQYF
TGTGCCAGCAGCGTAGGGACTACCCCAAGCACAGATACGCAGTATTTT
>few|TRBD1|TRBV9|TRBJ2-7|14
CASSVEQGDYEQYF
TGTGCCAGCAGCGTAGAACAGGGGGACTACGAGCAGTACTTC
>few|NA|TRBV12-3/TRBV12-4|TRBJ2-3|19
CASSLALGGGGLGPDTQYF
TGTGCCAGCAGTTTAGCGCTGGGGGGGGGGGGGCTCGGGCCAGATACGCAGTATTTT
>many|TRBD2|TRBV4-3|TRBJ2-5|15
CASSQDRGGMETQYF
TGCGCCAGCAGCCAAGATCGGGGAGGGATGGAGACCCAGTACTTC
>NA|TRBD2|TRBV7-9|TRBJ2-3|17
CASSLAASGDLPDTQYF
TGTGCCAGCAGCTTAGCGGCCAGCGGGGACCTCCCAGATACGCAGTATTTT
>few|NA|TRBV16|TRBJ1-5|15
CASSQSSQKNQPQHF
TGTGCCAGCAGCCAATCCTCCCAGAAAAATCAGCCCCAGCATTTT
>many|TRBD1|TRBV27|TRBJ2-1|16
CASSWTGHWGMNEQFF
TGTGCCAGCAGTTGGACAGGGCATTGGGGAATGAATGAGCAGTTCTTC
>NA|TRBD2|TRBV10-3|TRBJ2-7|15
CAITELAGSSYEQYF
TGTGCCATCACCGAACTAGCGGGGAGCTCCTACGAGCAGTACTTC
>many|NA|TRBV27|TRBJ1-6|13
CASSFGGKAPLHF
TGTGCCAGCAGTTTTGGAGGGAAGGCACCCCTCCACTTT
>many|NA|TRBV28|TRBJ1-2|15
CASSLTPDGNYGYTF
TGTGCCAGCAGTTTGACCCCGGACGGGAACTATGGCTACACCTTC
>few|TRBD1|TRBV7-9|TRBJ2-5|15
CASSLRGQGQETQYF
TGTGCCAGCAGCTTAAGGGGACAGGGGCAAGAGACCCAGTACTTC
>many|TRBD1|TRBV2|TRBJ1-4|15
CASSSRDRRNEKLFF
TGTGCCAGCAGTTCCCGGGACAGGAGGAATGAAAAACTGTTTTTT
>few|NA|TRBV5-6|TRBJ2-1|17
CASSLGSSRGYYNEQFF
TGTGCCAGCAGCTTAGGATCTAGTAGGGGATATTACAATGAGCAGTTCTTC
>NA|TRBD1|TRBV19|TRBJ1-4|15
CASSHPGTGREKLFF
TGTGCCAGTAGTCATCCCGGGACAGGGAGGGAAAAACTGTTTTTT
>many|NA|TRBV30|TRBJ1-2|14
CAWSLGAANYGYTF
TGTGCCTGGAGCTTAGGGGCTGCTAACTATGGCTACACCTTC
>NA|NA|TRBV19|TRBJ1-1|13
CASSTAEGPEAFF
TGTGCCAGTAGTACCGCCGAGGGCCCTGAAGCTTTCTTT
>few|TRBD2|TRBV7-9|TRBJ2-3|20
CASSLAPARLAGGSTDTQYF
TGTGCCAGCAGCTTAGCGCCAGCGCGGCTAGCGGGAGGAAGCACAGATACGCAGTATTTT
>NA|NA|TRBV20-1|TRBJ1-6|17
CSAIPAQGGSYNSPLHF
TGCAGTGCGATTCCGGCGCAGGGAGGTTCCTATAATTCACCCCTCCACTTT
>many|NA|TRBV28|TRBJ2-5|13
CASSRDVQETQYF
TGTGCCAGCAGCCGGGACGTACAAGAGACCCAGTACTTC